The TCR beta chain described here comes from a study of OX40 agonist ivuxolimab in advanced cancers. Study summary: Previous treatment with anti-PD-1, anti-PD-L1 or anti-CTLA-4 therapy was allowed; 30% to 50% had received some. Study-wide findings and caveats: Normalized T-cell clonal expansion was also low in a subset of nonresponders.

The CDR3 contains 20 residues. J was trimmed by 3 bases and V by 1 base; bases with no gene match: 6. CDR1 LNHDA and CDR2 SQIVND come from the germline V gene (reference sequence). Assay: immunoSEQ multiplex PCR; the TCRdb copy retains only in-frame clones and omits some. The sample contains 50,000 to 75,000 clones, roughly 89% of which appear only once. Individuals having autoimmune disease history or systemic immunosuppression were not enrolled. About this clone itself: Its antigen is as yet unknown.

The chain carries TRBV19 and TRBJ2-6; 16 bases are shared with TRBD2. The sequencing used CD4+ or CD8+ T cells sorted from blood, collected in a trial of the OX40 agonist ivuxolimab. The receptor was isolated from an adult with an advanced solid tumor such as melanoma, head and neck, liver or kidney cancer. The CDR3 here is CASSIAGTSGRARGANVLTF. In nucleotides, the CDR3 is TGTGCCAGTAGTATAGCCGGGACTAGCGGGAGGGCGCGTGGGGCCAACGTCCTGACTTTC.